Reported below is one T cell receptor beta chain. What it recognizes is unknown. TCRdb recomputed calls from the RT-PCR reads with MiXCR, one row per CDR3 protein. The repertoire holds approximately 500,000 distinct CDR3 sequences, with roughly 13% as singletons. The data were obtained in a study of response to subunit inactivated influenza vaccine. Study outcomes and limitations: Few new T cells, the authors suggested, are recruited by each seasonal influenza vaccination.

CDR1 and CDR2 (germline): ENHRY, SYGVKD. This CDR3 has 15 residues. J was trimmed by 0 bases and V by 7 bases; bases with no gene match: 6. V is TRBV10-3 and J is TRBJ2-1, with 7 bases lining up with TRBD1. This TCR was recovered from a man aged 45-65 years who received an inactivated influenza vaccine. The material sequenced was PBMCs from blood, taken about 40 days after vaccination. The CDR3 sequence is CAITPTGSSYNEQFF. CDR3 coding DNA: TGTGCCATCACGCCGACAGGGAGCTCCTACAATGAGCAGTTCTTC.